This passage covers 12 T cell receptor beta chains from one sample sequenced in a study of cytomegalovirus exposure and HLA in healthy donors. The table came from immunoSEQ multiplex PCR; TCRdb's copy has only in-frame clones and leaves some out. The table lists over 150,000 clones, around 83% of them singletons, with approximately 2% in the top ten. The sequenced sample consisted of PBMCs. The source of these receptors is a human donor in good health.

The chain recombines TRBV5-4 with TRBJ2-1, with 7 positions matching TRBD2. Germline CDR1 is SGHNT and CDR2 is YYREEE (reference sequence). The CDR3 length is 13 residues. J gave up 9 bases and V 0 bases, and 3 bases lay outside the gene matches. CDR3 region: CASSLAREPEQFF. CDR3 coding DNA: TGTGCCAGCAGCTTGGCGCGGGAGCCTGAGCAGTTCTTC.

The chain joins TRBV4-3 to TRBJ2-7; 8 bases line up with TRBD1. Germline V gene sequence: CDR1 LGHNA, CDR2 YSLEER. V was clipped by 8 bases and J by 4 bases; unmatched bases: 10. The CDR3 consists of 14 residues. CDR3 nucleotides: TGCGCCAGCGCCACCGGGACAGGAGCTTACGAGCAGTACTTC. This gives the protein CASATGTGAYEQYF.

The V gene is TRBV15, the J gene TRBJ2-7; possibly TRBD1 for D (7 bases). CDR1 and CDR2 from the germline V gene are LNHNV and YYDKDF (reference sequence). The CDR3 contains 18 residues. Between the trimmed V and J ends, which lost 1 base and 0 bases, there was a span of 19 bases. The CDR3 sequence is CATSRAQRRDSLSYEQYF. The CDR3 DNA reads TGTGCCACCAGCAGAGCCCAGAGGAGGGACAGCCTCTCCTACGAGCAGTACTTC.

This clone came up a few times. This rearrangement joins TRBV6-1 to TRBJ1-5; D not resolved. Trimming shortened V by 7 bases and J by 0 bases, and 13 bases separated the two germline ends. CDR3 size: 15 residues. CDR1 MNHNS and CDR2 SASEGT come from the germline V gene. CDR3 loop: CASISGPYSNQPQHF. In DNA, the CDR3 is TGTGCCAGCATAAGTGGGCCATATAGCAATCAGCCCCAGCATTTT.

V and J are TRBV10-2 and TRBJ2-7, with 10 positions matching TRBD1. This CDR3 comprises 14 residues. CDR1 and CDR2 (germline): WSHSY, SAAADI. Germline trimming cut 8 bases from V and 3 bases from J; bases unmatched to any gene: 7. The CDR3 loop is CASSGGTGDYEQYF. CDR3 coding DNA: TGCGCCAGCTCTGGGGGGACAGGGGACTACGAGCAGTACTTC.

The chain employs TRBV11-2 and TRBJ1-1, with D perhaps matching TRBD1 (6 bases). Per germline, CDR1 SGHAT and CDR2 FQNNGV. V lost 2 bases and J lost 0, with 7 bases in between. The CDR3 spans 14 residues. The CDR3 region is CASSLWGLNTEAFF. The DNA of the CDR3 is TGTGCCAGCAGCTTATGGGGGCTGAACACTGAAGCTTTCTTT.

This chain uses TRBV5-1 with TRBJ2-5, with 7 bases fitting TRBD2. The V segment lost 0 bases and the J segment 3 bases; nucleotides outside the gene matches: 8. The CDR3 runs 16 residues. Germline CDR1 SGHRS, CDR2 YFSETQ. CDR3 sequence: CASSLDPAGRKETQYF. DNA of the CDR3: TGCGCCAGCAGCTTGGACCCAGCGGGGCGCAAAGAGACCCAGTACTTC.

The chain recombines TRBV5-1 with TRBJ1-2; 9 positions match TRBD1. The length of the CDR3 is 14 residues. Germline V gives CDR1 SGHRS, CDR2 YFSETQ. The V and J ends lost 3 bases and 9 bases, in that order; junction bases with no gene match: 9. The CDR3 loop is CASSSGTGQRSYTF. The DNA of the CDR3 is TGCGCCAGCAGCTCCGGGACAGGGCAAAGGAGCTACACCTTC. Full variable domain (outside the CDR3, taken from reference TRBV5-1 and TRBJ1-2): KAGVTQTPRYLIKTRGQQVTLSCSPISGHRSVSWYQQTPGQGLQFLFEYFSETQRNKGNFPGRFSGRQFSNSRSEMNVSTLELGDSALYLCASSSGTGQRSYTFGSGTRLTVV.

This chain uses TRBV5-4 with TRBJ2-2, with D maybe TRBD2 (5 bases). CDR1 SGHNT and CDR2 YYREEE come from the germline V gene (reference sequence). This CDR3 spans 14 amino acids. The germline V and J ends were trimmed by 1 base and 6 bases, with 10 bases remaining between them. The CDR3 here is CASSLTRRPGELFF. DNA for the CDR3: TGTGCCAGCAGCTTGACCAGGAGGCCCGGGGAGCTGTTTTTT.

The V call is TRBV4-1, the J call TRBJ2-2; D gene unclear. The length of the CDR3 is 14 residues. V was shortened by 1 base and J by 0 bases, with 3 bases between the two germline ends. Looked up from germline, CDR1 is MGHRA and CDR2 is YSYEKL. The CDR3 nucleotides are TGCGCCAGCAGCCAAGTCGCGAACACCGGGGAGCTGTTTTTT. Residues: CASSQVANTGELFF.

The chain employs TRBV5-1 and TRBJ2-3; 10 nucleotides line up with TRBD1. This CDR3 has 16 residues. V shed 4 bases, J shed 4 bases, and the junction held 9 bases outside the gene matches. The V gene's germline CDR1 is SGHRS and CDR2 YFSETQ. The CDR3 DNA follows: TGCGCCAGCAGCCCCCGCGGGGACAGGGGTCCAGATACGCAGTATTTT. Its translation: CASSPRGDRGPDTQYF.

The rearrangement joins TRBV6-1 to TRBJ2-5; weak D call: TRBD2 (6 bases). Germline V gene lookup returns CDR1 MNHNS and CDR2 SASEGT. V gave up 4 bases and J gave up 0 bases, with 18 bases separating them. The CDR3 has 17 residues. This CDR3 is CASSALFKGTDQETQYF. CDR3 coding DNA: TGTGCCAGCAGTGCTTTATTTAAGGGGACTGACCAAGAGACCCAGTACTTC.